This T cell receptor beta chain was profiled in a study of cytomegalovirus exposure and HLA in healthy donors. Findings and caveats of the study: According to the study, about 180 TCR beta chains were cytomegalovirus-associated.

The germline V gene encodes CDR1 MNHNS and CDR2 SASEGT. This CDR3 is built from 17 residues. Trimming shortened V by 0 bases and J by 2 bases, and 14 bases separated the two germline ends. Regarding this clone: Antigen specificity is unknown.

Assay: immunoSEQ multiplex PCR; the TCRdb copy retains only in-frame clones and omits some. This sample carries fewer than 350,000 clones, roughly 90% of them seen once, and the ten largest clones take 0.92%. The receptor comes from a woman aged 18-29 years in good health and CMV-seronegative. The material sequenced was PBMCs. This sequence joins TRBV6-1 and TRBJ1-3, with unresolved D. CDR3 residues: CASSEAANLPTGNTIYF. The CDR3 DNA sequence: TGTGCCAGCAGTGAAGCAGCCAATTTACCCACTGGAAACACCATATATTTT.